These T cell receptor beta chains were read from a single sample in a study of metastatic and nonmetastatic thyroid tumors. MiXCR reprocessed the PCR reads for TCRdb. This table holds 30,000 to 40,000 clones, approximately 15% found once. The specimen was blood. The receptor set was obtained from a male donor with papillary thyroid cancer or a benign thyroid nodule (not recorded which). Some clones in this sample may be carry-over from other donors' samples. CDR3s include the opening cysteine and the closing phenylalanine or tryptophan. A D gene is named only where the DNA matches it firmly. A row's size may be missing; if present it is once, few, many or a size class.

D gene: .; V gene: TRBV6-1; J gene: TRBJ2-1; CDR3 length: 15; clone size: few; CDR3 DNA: TGTGCCAGCAGTCCCTCGGGGGAAGGTCTCCCTGAGCAGTTCTTC; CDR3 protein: CASSPSGEGLPEQFF
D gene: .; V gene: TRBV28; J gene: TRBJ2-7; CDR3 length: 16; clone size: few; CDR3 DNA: TGTGCCAGCAGGTTGGGGGGGGCGGACCTAACCTACGAGCAGTACTTC; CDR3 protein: CASRLGGADLTYEQYF
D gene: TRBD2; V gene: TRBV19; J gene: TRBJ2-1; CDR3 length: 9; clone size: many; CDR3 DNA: TGTGCCAGTAACGAGCGGGAGATCTTC; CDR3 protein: CASNEREIF
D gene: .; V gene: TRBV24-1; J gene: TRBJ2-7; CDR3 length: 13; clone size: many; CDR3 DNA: TGTGCCACCAGGCAGGAGAAATACTACGAGCAGTACTTC; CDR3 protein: CATRQEKYYEQYF
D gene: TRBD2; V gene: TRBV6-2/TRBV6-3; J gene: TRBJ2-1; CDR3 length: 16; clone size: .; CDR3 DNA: TGTGCCAGCAACCGTGCCGGTACTAGCGAATTCAATGAGCAGTTCTTC; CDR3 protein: CASNRAGTSEFNEQFF
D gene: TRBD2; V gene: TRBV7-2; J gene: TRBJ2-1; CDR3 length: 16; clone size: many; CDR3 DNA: TGTGCCAGCAGCTTGAGCGGGGTCAGCTCCTACAATGAGCAGTTCTTC; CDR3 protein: CASSLSGVSSYNEQFF
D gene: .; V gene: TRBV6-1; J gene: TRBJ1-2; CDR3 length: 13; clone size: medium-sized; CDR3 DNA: TGTGCCAGTAACGGCCTCTTTAACTATGGCTACACCTTC; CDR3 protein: CASNGLFNYGYTF
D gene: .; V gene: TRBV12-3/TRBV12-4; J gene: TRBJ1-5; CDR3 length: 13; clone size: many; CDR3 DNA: TGTGCCAGCAGACGTGACAGTTATCAGCCCCAGCATTTT; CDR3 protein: CASRRDSYQPQHF
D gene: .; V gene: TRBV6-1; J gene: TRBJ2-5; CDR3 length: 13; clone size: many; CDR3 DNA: TGTGCCAGCAGTGAAGCGAGGGGAGAGACCCAGTACTTC; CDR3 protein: CASSEARGETQYF
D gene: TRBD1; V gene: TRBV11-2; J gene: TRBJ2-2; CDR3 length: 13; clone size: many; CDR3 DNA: TGTGCCATGAGAGGGGGCGACACCGGGGAGCTGTTTTTT; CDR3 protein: CAMRGGDTGELFF
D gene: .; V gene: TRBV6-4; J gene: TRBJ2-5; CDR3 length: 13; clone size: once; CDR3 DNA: TGTGCCAGCAGGGGACAAAACGAGGAGACCCAGTACTTC; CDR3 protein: CASRGQNEETQYF
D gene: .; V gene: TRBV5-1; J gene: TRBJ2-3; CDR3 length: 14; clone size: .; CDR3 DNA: TGCGCCAGCAGCCTAGAACGGACAGTTGATACGCAGTATTTT; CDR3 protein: CASSLERTVDTQYF
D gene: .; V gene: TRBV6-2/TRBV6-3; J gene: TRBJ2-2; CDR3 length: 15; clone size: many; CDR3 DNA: TGTGCCAGCAATTTAGGGGAGATCGGAGCCGGGGAGCTGTTTTTT; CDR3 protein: CASNLGEIGAGELFF
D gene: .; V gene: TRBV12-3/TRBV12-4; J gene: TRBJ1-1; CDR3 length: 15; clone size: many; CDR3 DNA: TGTGCCAGCAGCCCGGCGGGACGCCTGAACACTGAAGCTTTCTTT; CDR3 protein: CASSPAGRLNTEAFF
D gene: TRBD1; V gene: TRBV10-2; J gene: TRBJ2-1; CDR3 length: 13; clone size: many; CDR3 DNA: TGCGCCAGCAGTGGGGACAGCAACAATGAGCAGTTCTTC; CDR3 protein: CASSGDSNNEQFF
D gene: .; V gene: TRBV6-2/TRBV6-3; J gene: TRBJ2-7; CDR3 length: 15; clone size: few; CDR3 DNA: TGTGCCAGCACCTTGGGAGCCTTACCCTCCTACGAGCAGTACTTC; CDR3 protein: CASTLGALPSYEQYF
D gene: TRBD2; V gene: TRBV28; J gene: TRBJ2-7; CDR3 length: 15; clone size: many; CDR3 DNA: TGTGCCAGCAGTTTCCCCCCTAGCGGACCCTACGAGCAGTACTTC; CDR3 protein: CASSFPPSGPYEQYF
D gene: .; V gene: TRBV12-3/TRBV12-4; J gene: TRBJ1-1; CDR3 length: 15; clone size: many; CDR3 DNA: TGTGCCAGCAGTTTTCGGGGGGGACAGAACACTGAAGCTTTCTTT; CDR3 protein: CASSFRGGQNTEAFF
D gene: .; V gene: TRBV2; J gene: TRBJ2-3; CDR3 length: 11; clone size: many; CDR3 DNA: TGTGCCAGCAGCCAGCCGAATACGCAGTATTTT; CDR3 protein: CASSQPNTQYF
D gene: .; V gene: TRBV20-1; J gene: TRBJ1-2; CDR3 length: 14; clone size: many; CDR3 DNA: TGCAGTGCTTGGGACACTCGGCGTAACTATGGCTACACCTTC; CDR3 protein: CSAWDTRRNYGYTF
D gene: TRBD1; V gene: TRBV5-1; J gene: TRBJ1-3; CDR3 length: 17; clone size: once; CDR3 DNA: TGCGCCAGCAGTTCCGGGACAGGGACCATCTCTGGAAACACCATATATTTT; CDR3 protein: CASSSGTGTISGNTIYF
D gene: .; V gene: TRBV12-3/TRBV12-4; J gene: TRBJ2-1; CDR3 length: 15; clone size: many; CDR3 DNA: TGTGCCAGCACCCAAGACCAGGAGTCCTACAATGAGCAGTTCTTC; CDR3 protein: CASTQDQESYNEQFF
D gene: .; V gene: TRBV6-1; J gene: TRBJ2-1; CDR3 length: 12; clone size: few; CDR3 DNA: TGTGCCGGAGGGTGGATCTACAATGAGCAGTTCTTC; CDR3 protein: CAGGWIYNEQFF
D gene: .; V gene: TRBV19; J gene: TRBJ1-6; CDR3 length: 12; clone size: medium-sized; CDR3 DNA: TGTGCCGGCAACCGGGAGGGGGGACCCCTCCACTTT; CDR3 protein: CAGNREGGPLHF
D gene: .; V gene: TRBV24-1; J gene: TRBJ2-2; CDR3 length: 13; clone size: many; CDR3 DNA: TGTGCCTCTGAGGGATCGAACACCGGGGAGCTGTTTTTT; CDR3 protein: CASEGSNTGELFF
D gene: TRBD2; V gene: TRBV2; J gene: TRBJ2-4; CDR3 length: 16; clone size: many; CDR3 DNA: TGTGCCAGCAGTGGATTTAGCGGGAGTGGAAGAAACATTCAGTACTTC; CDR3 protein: CASSGFSGSGRNIQYF
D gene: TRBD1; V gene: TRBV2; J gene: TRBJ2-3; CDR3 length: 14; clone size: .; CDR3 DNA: TGTGCCAGCCGCGGCGACAGGGTTTCCGATACACAGTATTTT; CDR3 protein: CASRGDRVSDTQYF
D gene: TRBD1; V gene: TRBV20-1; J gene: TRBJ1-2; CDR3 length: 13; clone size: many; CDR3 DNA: TGCAGTGCTAGATGGACAGGGAACTATGGCTACACCTTC; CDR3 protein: CSARWTGNYGYTF
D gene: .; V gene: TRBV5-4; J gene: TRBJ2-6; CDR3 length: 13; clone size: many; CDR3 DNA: TGTGCCAGCAGCTTCAGAGGGGCCAACGTCCTGACTTTC; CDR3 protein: CASSFRGANVLTF
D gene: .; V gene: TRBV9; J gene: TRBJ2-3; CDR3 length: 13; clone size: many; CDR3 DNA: TGTGCCAGCAGCGTAGCTCTCACAGATACGCAGTATTTT; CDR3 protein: CASSVALTDTQYF
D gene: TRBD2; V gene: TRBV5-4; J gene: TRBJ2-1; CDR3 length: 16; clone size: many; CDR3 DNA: TGTGCCAGCAGCTTAAGAGCGGGAGGGTCAATCAATGAGCAGTTCTTC; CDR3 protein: CASSLRAGGSINEQFF
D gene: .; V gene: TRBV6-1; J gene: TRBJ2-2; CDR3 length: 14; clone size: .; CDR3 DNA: TGTGCCAGCAGCCCAAGGCCGAACACCGGGGAGCTGTTTTTT; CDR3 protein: CASSPRPNTGELFF
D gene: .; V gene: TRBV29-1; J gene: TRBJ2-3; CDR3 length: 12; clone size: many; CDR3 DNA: TGCAGCGTTGTAGGGCGCACAGATACGCAGTATTTT; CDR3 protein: CSVVGRTDTQYF
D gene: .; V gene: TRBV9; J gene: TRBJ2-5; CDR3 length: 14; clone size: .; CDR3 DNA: TGTGCCAGCAGCGCCCGAGCGACGCAAGAGACCCAGTACTTC; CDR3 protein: CASSARATQETQYF
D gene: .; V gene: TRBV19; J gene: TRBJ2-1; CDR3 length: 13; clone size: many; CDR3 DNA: TGTGCCAGTAGGGAGGGCCTATACAATGAGCAGTTCTTC; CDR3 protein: CASREGLYNEQFF
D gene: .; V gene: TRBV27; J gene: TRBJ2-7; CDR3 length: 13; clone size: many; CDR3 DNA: TGTGCCAGCAGTTTAAGGCCGACCTACGAGCAGTACTTC; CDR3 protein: CASSLRPTYEQYF
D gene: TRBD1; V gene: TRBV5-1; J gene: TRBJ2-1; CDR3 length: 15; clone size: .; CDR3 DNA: TGCGCCAGCAGCTTGGAGGGGGCCGTTGCGGATGAGCAGTTCTTC; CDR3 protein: CASSLEGAVADEQFF
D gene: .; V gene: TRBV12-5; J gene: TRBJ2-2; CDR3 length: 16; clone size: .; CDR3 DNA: TGTGCTAGTGGTTTTATGACATGGCACGACACCGGGGAGCTGTTTTTT; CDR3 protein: CASGFMTWHDTGELFF
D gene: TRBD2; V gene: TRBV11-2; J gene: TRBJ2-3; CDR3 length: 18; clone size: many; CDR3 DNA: TGTGCCAGCAGCTTAGAGGTTGGGACTAGCGGGAGAAGGGATACGCAGTATTTT; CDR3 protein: CASSLEVGTSGRRDTQYF
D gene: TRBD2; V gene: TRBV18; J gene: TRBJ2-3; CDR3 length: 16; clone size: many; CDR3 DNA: TGTGCCAGCTCACAGACTAGCGGGACCGGCGGGGATACGCAGTATTTT; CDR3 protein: CASSQTSGTGGDTQYF
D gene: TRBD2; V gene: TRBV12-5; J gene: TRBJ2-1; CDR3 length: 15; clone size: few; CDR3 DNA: TGTGCTAGTGGTTTTAGCCGGGACTACTACAATGAGCAGTTCTTC; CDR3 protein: CASGFSRDYYNEQFF
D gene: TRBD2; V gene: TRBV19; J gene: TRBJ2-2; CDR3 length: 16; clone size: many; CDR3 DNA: TGTGCCAGTAGTAAGTTCCGTGAAGCGGGAATCGGGGAGCTGTTTTTT; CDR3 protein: CASSKFREAGIGELFF
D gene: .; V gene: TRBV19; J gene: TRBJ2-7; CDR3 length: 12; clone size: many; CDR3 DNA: TGTGCCAGTAGCGGGAAGGCCTACGAGCAGTACTTC; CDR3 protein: CASSGKAYEQYF
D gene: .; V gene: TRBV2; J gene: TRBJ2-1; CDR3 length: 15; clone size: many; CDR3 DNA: TGTGCCAGCAGTCCCCGGGACCTCCGGACCAATGAGCAGTTCTTC; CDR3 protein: CASSPRDLRTNEQFF
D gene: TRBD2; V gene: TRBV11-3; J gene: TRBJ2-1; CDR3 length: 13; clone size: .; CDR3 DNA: TGTGCCAGCCGGACTAGCGGCTACAATGAGCAGTTCTTC; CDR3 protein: CASRTSGYNEQFF
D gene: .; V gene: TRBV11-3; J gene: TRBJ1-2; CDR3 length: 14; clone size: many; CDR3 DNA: TGTGCCAGCAGCCCTTCGGACCGGAAAGGAAGCTACACCTTC; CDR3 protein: CASSPSDRKGSYTF
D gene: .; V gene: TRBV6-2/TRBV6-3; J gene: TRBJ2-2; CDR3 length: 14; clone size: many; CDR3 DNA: TGTGCCAGCAGAGCAACAGCGAACACCGGGGAGCTGTTTTTT; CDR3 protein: CASRATANTGELFF
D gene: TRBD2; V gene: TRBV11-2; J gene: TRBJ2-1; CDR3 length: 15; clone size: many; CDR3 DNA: TGTGCCAGCAGCTTGGTAGCGGGAAGCTACAATGAGCAGTTCTTC; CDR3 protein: CASSLVAGSYNEQFF
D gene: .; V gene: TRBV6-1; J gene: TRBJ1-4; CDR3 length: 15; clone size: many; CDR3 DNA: TGTGCCAGCAGTCAAAACTTCAGGTTACGAGAAAAACTGTTTTTT; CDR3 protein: CASSQNFRLREKLFF
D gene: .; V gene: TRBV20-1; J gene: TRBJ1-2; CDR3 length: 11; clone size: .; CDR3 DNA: TGCAGTGCTAGATTCGGGGGGGCCTACACCTTC; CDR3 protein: CSARFGGAYTF
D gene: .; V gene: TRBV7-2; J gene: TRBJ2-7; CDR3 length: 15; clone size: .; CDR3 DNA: TGTGCCAGCAGCTTTAGTACGGCGGGAAGGAACGAGCAGTACTTC; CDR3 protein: CASSFSTAGRNEQYF
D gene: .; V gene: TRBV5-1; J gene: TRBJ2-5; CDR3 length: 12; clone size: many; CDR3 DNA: TGCGCCAGCTCCCGGGACCAAGAGACCCAGTACTTC; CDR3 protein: CASSRDQETQYF
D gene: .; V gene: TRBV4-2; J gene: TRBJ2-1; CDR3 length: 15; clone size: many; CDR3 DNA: TGTGCCAGCAGCCAGGTAGCGGACCGGTACAATGAGCAGTTCTTC; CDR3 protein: CASSQVADRYNEQFF
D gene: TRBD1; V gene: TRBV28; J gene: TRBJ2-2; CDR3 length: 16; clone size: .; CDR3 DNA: TGTGCCAGCAGCCCTAGGGGGACAGGGGGAACCTGGGAGCTGTTTTTT; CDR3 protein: CASSPRGTGGTWELFF
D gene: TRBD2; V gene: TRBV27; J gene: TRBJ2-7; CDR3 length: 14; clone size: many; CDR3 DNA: TGTGCCACCTCTTCCTGGCGGGAGCGAGGAGAGCAGTACTTC; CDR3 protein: CATSSWRERGEQYF
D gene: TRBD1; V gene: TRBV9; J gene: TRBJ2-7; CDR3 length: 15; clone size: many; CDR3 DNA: TGTGCCAGCAGCGGGGGGACAGGGGGTTCCTACGAGCAGTACTTC; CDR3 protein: CASSGGTGGSYEQYF
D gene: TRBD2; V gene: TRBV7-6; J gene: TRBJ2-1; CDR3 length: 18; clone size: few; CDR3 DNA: TGTGCCAGCAGCTTAGGCACTAGCGGGGGTAGCTCCTACAATGAGCAGTTCTTC; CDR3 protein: CASSLGTSGGSSYNEQFF